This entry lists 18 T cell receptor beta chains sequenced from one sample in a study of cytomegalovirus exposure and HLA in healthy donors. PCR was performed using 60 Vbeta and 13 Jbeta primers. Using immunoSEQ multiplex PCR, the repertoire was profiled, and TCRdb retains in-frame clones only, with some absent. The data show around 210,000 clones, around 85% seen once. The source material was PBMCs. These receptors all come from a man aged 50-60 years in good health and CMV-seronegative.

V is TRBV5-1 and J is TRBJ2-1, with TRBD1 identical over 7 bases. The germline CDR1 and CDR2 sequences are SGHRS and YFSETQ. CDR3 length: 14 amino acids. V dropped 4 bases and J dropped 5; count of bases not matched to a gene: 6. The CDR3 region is CASSLDRVNNEQFF. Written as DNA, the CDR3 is TGCGCCAGCAGCCTAGACAGGGTGAACAATGAGCAGTTCTTC.

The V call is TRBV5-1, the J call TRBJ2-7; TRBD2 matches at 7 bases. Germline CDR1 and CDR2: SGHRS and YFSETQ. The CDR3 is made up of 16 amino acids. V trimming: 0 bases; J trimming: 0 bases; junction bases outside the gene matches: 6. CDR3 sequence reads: CASSLVPAGNSYEQYF. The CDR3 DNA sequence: TGCGCCAGCAGCTTGGTTCCAGCGGGGAACTCCTACGAGCAGTACTTC.

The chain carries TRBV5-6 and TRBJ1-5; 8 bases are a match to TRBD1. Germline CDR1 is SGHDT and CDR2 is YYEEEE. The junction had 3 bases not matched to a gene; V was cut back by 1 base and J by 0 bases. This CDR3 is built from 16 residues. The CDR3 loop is CASSLYRGNSNQPQHF. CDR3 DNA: TGTGCCAGCAGCTTGTACAGGGGGAATAGCAATCAGCCCCAGCATTTT.

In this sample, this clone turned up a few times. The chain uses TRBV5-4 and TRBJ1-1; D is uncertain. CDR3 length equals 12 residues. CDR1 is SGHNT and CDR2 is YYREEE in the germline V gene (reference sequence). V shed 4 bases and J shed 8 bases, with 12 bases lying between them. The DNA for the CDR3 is TGTGCCAGCAGCCTACATGGGAGGGAAGCTTTCTTT. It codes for CASSLHGREAFF.

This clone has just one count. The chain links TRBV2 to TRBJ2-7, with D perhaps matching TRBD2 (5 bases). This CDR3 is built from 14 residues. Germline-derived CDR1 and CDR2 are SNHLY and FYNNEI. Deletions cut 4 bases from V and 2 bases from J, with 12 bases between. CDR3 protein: CASSAEGGPYEQYF. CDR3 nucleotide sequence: TGTGCCAGCAGTGCAGAGGGCGGACCCTACGAGCAGTACTTC.

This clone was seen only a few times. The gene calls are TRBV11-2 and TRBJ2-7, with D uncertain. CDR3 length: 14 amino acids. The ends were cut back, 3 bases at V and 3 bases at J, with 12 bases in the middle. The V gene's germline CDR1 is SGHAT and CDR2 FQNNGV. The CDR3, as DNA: TGTGCCAGCAGCTTGGCCCTGTTGGTCTACGAGCAGTACTTC. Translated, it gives CASSLALLVYEQYF.

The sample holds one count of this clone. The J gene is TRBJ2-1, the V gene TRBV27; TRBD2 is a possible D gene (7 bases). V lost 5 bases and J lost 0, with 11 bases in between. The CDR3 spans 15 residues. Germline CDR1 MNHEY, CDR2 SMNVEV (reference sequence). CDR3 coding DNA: TGTGCCAGCAGTCGGGGGGACATCTCCTACAATGAGCAGTTCTTC. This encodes CASSRGDISYNEQFF.

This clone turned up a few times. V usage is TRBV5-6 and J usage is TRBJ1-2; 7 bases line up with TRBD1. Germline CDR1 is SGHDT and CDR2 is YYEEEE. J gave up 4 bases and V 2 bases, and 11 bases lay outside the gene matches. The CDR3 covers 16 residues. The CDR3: CASSFDRVRSTYGYTF. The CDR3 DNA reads TGTGCCAGCAGCTTCGACAGGGTTAGGTCTACCTATGGCTACACCTTC.

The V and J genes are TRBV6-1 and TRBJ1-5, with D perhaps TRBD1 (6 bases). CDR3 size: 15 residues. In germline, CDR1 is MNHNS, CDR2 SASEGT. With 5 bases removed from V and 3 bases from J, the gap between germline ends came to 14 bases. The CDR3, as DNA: TGTGCCAGCAGTCGCACCCGGGGGGCCAATCAGCCCCAGCATTTT. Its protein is CASSRTRGANQPQHF.

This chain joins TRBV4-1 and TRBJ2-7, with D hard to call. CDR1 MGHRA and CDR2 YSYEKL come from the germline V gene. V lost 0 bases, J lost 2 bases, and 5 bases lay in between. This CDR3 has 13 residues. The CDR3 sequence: CASSQELPYEQYF. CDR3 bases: TGCGCCAGCAGCCAAGAGCTACCCTACGAGCAGTACTTC.

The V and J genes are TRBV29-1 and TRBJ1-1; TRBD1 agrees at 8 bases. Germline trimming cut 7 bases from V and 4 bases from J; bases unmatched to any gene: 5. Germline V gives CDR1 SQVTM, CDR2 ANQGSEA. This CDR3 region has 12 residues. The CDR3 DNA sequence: TGCAGCGGAGGACAGGGCTTCACTGAAGCTTTCTTT. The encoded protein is CSGGQGFTEAFF.

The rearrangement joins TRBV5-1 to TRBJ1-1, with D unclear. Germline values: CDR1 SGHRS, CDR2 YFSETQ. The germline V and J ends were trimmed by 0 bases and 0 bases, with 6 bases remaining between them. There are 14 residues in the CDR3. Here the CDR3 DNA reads TGCGCCAGCAGCTTGGGACATCTGAACACTGAAGCTTTCTTT. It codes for CASSLGHLNTEAFF.

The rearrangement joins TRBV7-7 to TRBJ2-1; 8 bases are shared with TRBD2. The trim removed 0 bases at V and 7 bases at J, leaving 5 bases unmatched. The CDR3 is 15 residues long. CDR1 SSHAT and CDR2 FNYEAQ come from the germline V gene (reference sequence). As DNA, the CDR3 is TGTGCCAGCAGCTTAGCTCCGGGACTAGTTAATGAGCAGTTCTTC. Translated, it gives CASSLAPGLVNEQFF.

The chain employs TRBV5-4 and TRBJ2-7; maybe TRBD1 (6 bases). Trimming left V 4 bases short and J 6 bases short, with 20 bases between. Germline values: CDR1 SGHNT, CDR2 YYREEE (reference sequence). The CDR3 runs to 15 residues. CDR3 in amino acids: CASSLDPGQIAEQYF. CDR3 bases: TGTGCCAGCAGCCTAGACCCCGGACAGATCGCCGAGCAGTACTTC.

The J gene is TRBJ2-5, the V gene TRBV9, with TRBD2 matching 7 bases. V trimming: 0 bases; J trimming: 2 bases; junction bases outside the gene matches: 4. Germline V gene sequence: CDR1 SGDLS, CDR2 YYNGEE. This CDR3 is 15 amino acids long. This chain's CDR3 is CASSVVSGNQETQYF. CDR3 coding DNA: TGTGCCAGCAGCGTAGTGAGCGGGAATCAAGAGACCCAGTACTTC.

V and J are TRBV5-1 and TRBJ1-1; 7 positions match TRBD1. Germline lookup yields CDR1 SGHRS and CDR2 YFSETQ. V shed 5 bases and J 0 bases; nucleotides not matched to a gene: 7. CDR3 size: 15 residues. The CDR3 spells CASRDRDSMNTEAFF. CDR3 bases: TGCGCCAGCAGGGACCGGGACAGCATGAACACTGAAGCTTTCTTT.

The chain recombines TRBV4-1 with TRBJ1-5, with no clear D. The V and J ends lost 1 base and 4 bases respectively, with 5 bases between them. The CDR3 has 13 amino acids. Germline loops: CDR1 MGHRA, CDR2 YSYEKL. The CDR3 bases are TGCGCCAGCAGCCAAGTTATGAATCAGCCCCAGCATTTT. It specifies CASSQVMNQPQHF.

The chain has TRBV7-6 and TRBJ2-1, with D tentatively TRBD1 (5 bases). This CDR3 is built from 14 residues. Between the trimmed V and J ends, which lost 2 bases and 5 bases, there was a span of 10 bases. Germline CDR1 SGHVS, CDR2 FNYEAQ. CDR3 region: CASSLLTVNNEQFF. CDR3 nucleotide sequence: TGTGCCAGCAGCTTATTGACAGTTAACAATGAGCAGTTCTTC.